These 7 T cell receptor beta chains originate from one sample sequenced in a study of T cell responses to AZD1222 COVID-19 vaccine. The method was immunoSEQ multiplex PCR; TCRdb's version includes in-frame clones alone and lacks a portion of them. The sample consists of approximately 81,000 clones, about four fifths of them appearing once. Here the sequenced sample was peripheral blood, taken 28 days after the second AZD1222 dose. The receptors shown here come from an adult who received the AZD1222 COVID-19 vaccine.

V usage is TRBV6-5 and J usage is TRBJ2-7; D perhaps matches TRBD1 (5 bases). Germline CDR1 MNHEY, CDR2 SVGAGI. Trimming pared 2 bases from V and 2 bases from J, leaving 13 bases between. The CDR3 is 15 amino acids. In DNA, the CDR3 is TGTGCCAGCAGTTACGGGGCAGCCAAAACCTACGAGCAGTACTTC. Translated, it gives CASSYGAAKTYEQYF.

The chain is built from TRBV19 and TRBJ1-2, with 8 bases fitting TRBD1. Trimming took 7 bases from V and 4 from J; bases not matched to a gene: 8. CDR1 and CDR2 (germline): LNHDA, SQIVND (reference sequence). There are 14 residues in the CDR3. The CDR3 nucleotides are TGTGCCAGTACGGCTGGACAGGGATTCTATGGCTACACCTTC. It is translated as CASTAGQGFYGYTF. Full variable domain (rest looked up from reference TRBV19 and TRBJ1-2): DGGITQSPKYLFRKEGQNVTLSCEQNLNHDAMYWYRQDPGQGLRLIYYSQIVNDFQKGDIAEGYSVSREKKESFPLTVTSAQKNPTAFYLCASTAGQGFYGYTFGSGTRLTVV.

This clone was counted a single time. This chain connects TRBV9 to TRBJ2-1; D is unresolved. Germline V gene lookup returns CDR1 SGDLS and CDR2 YYNGEE. V was clipped by 3 bases and J by 5 bases, with 9 bases between them. CDR3 size: 13 residues. CDR3: CASSGQDHNEQFF. CDR3 in DNA: TGTGCCAGCAGCGGGCAGGACCACAATGAGCAGTTCTTC.

The CDR3 region has the DNA TGTGCCTGGGGGACTAGCGGGAGTGCGGACCCTGAGCAGTACTTC. It is translated as CAWGTSGSADPEQYF. The chain is built from TRBV30 and TRBJ2-7; 14 bases are shared with TRBD2. V lost 5 bases, J lost 7 bases, and 10 bases stayed unmatched. The CDR3 runs 15 residues. Germline lookup yields CDR1 GTSNPN and CDR2 SVGIG (reference sequence).

The V gene is TRBV21-1, the J gene TRBJ2-1; the DNA was not used to check the table's D call, TRBD2. TRBV21-1 is labeled a pseudogene. The CDR3 consists of 15 residues. In DNA, the CDR3 is TGTGCCAGCAGCAAGGGTCCGTCTGCGGAGCGGGAGCAGTTCTTC. This encodes CASSKGPSAEREQFF.

The rearrangement joins TRBV28 to TRBJ1-2; 11 bases are shared with TRBD1. Germline trimming cut 4 bases from V and 8 bases from J; bases unmatched to any gene: 18. In germline, CDR1 is MDHEN, CDR2 SYDVKM. CDR3 length equals 18 residues. CDR3 residues: CASSSPRGGTGGHRGYTF. CDR3 DNA: TGTGCCAGCAGTTCCCCTCGGGGGGGGACAGGGGGTCATAGGGGCTACACCTTC.

The chain is built from TRBV28 and TRBJ1-3; 7 bases agree with TRBD1. Germline CDR1 MDHEN, CDR2 SYDVKM. CDR3 length: 16 amino acids. With V trimmed by 5 bases and J by 0 bases, 7 bases remained unmatched. The CDR3 spells CASSGGGGFSGNTIYF. In nucleotides, the CDR3 is TGTGCCAGCAGTGGAGGAGGGGGCTTCTCTGGAAACACCATATATTTT.